This T cell receptor beta chain was found in a study of identical twins. Study-wide results and limits: Interpretation of the results relied on cross-sectional statistical analysis and not on following the same donors.

Regarding this clonotype: Its target is unknown.

TCRdb used MiXCR to reprocess the 5' RACE reads, holding one entry per CDR3 protein. The repertoire holds about 470,000 distinct CDR3 sequences, 20% to 30% seen once, with 2.9% in the top ten. In every case, the donor was a healthy Caucasian. Separately, the same data were catalogued under a study of T cells expressing NK-cell markers. That report adds: Sequencing of TCR beta repertoires drew on sorted CD3+CD56+NKG2C+, CD3+CD56+NKG2C- and CD3+CD56-NKG2C+ T cells. In more than five donors, dominant CD3+CD56+NKG2C+ clonotypes ranked among the top 10 CD8+ clonotypes.

The receptor's source is a woman aged 18-35 years in good health. The specimen was CD4+ T cells sorted from blood.

CDR3 nucleotides: TGTGCCAGCTCACCACAGGGTGGAGGGCTCCACAATGAGCAGTTCTTC. Translating it yields CASSPQGGGLHNEQFF. The V gene is TRBV18, the J gene TRBJ2-1, with D possibly matching TRBD2 (6 bases). V lost 1 base to trimming and J lost 5 bases, with 15 bases between them. The germline V gene encodes CDR1 KGHSH and CDR2 LQKENI. The CDR3 extends over 16 amino acids.